The clone carrying this TCR delta chain was recorded at least ten times. The antigen is unknown. In the same sample, other DNA sequences code for this CDR3. Vgamma9/Vdelta2+ and Vdelta2-negative gammadelta T cells were flow-sorted from PBMC for bulk sequencing. TCRdb re-processed the multiplex PCR reads via CATT. The sample records 85,000 to 95,000 delta-chain clones, 1.4% being singletons. The entry originates in a study of γδ T cells in repeated Plasmodium falciparum infection. Background on the study: Sampling occurred at baseline, pre-infection for selected infections, and 21 days post-infection. Study-wide findings and caveats: Malian children's Vdelta2-negative repertoires appeared more expanded and less diverse than Australians'.

Germline V gene lookup returns CDR1 TSWWSYY and CDR2 QGS. With V trimmed by 2 bases and J by 0 bases, 19 bases remained unmatched. The CDR3 covers 21 residues. Sequencing used gamma-delta T cells from blood. The chain uses TRDV1 and TRDJ1, with 9 bases fitting TRDD3. This TCR derives from a pool of human donors (malaria-infected and uninfected, not separated). In DNA, the CDR3 is TGTGCTCTTGGGGAAACGGGTTGCCTACCCGCATCTGGGGGATACACCGATAAACTCATCTTT. Translated, it gives CALGETGCLPASGGYTDKLIF.